These 15 T cell receptor beta chains were all obtained from the same sample, sequenced in a study of identical twins. TCRdb passed the 5' RACE reads through MiXCR, listing each CDR3 protein once. The sample shows roughly 570,000 distinct CDR3 sequences, nearly 10% of them seen only once. These data were also filed under a second study, of yellow fever vaccine responses in identical twins.

The source material was PBMCs. All receptors come from a woman in her late teens or twenties in good health.

The gene calls are TRBV5-1 and TRBJ2-1, with D perhaps TRBD2 (6 bases). The V end was cut by 3 bases, the J end by 8 bases, with 12 bases between. The CDR3 sequence is 13 residues long. The germline CDR1 and CDR2 sequences are SGHRS and YFSETQ. The CDR3 is CASSSLGEDEQFF. In DNA, the CDR3 is TGCGCCAGCAGCTCTCTTGGGGAGGATGAGCAGTTCTTC.

This clonotype was recorded many times. The genes are TRBV20-1 and TRBJ2-7; D is possibly TRBD1 (6 bases). CDR1 and CDR2 from the germline V gene are DFQATT and SNEGSKA (reference sequence). CDR3 length: 13 amino acids. Trimming pared 2 bases from V and 4 bases from J, leaving 12 bases between. This chain's CDR3 is CSARSSQGYEQYF. The DNA for the CDR3 is TGCAGTGCTAGATCATCACAGGGTTACGAGCAGTACTTC.

This clonotype was observed many times. V and J are TRBV5-1 and TRBJ2-7; 13 positions agree with TRBD2. From germline, CDR1 is SGHRS and CDR2 YFSETQ. V was clipped by 4 bases and J by 3 bases; unmatched bases: 7. This CDR3 is 16 amino acids long. CDR3 protein: CASSPTSGGAFYEQYF. In DNA form, the CDR3 reads TGCGCCAGCAGCCCAACTAGCGGGGGGGCGTTCTACGAGCAGTACTTC.

The rearrangement links TRBV30 to TRBJ2-7; D not certain. Trimming left V 5 bases short and J 2 bases short, with 4 bases between. Germline values: CDR1 GTSNPN, CDR2 SVGIG (reference sequence). The CDR3 spans 10 residues. Here the CDR3 DNA reads TGTGCCTGGGCCCCCTACGAGCAGTACTTC. Encoded protein: CAWAPYEQYF.

The genes are TRBV7-9 and TRBJ2-3, with D perhaps given as TRBD1 or TRBD2 (5 bases each). The CDR3 is made up of 17 amino acids. Per germline, CDR1 SEHNR and CDR2 FQNEAQ (reference sequence). Trimming shortened V by 1 base and J by 2 bases, and 16 bases separated the two germline ends. CDR3 sequence: CASSLVPRDDYTDTQYF. Here the CDR3 DNA reads TGTGCCAGCAGCTTAGTGCCCAGGGATGACTACACAGATACGCAGTATTTT.

The gene calls are TRBV5-1 and TRBJ2-7; D call uncertain. V was clipped by 0 bases and J by 0 bases, with 7 bases between them. CDR3 length equals 14 residues. The V gene's germline CDR1 is SGHRS and CDR2 YFSETQ. This CDR3 is CASSLEASSYEQYF. CDR3 sequence (DNA): TGCGCCAGCAGCTTGGAGGCTAGCTCCTACGAGCAGTACTTC.

CDR3 in amino acids: CASSSRTSAYEQYF. The CDR3 coding sequence is TGTGCCAGCAGCTCCCGGACTAGTGCCTACGAGCAGTACTTC. V and J are TRBV7-2 and TRBJ2-7, with 7 nucleotides matching TRBD2. The CDR3 spans 14 residues. Germline CDR1 is SGHTA and CDR2 is FQGNSA. The junction had 5 bases not matched to a gene; V was cut back by 4 bases and J by 2 bases.

This clonotype was seen a few times. The rearrangement joins TRBV28 to TRBJ2-3, with D perhaps matching TRBD1 (6 bases). Per germline, CDR1 MDHEN and CDR2 SYDVKM. Trimming took 1 base from V and 1 from J, leaving 9 bases between them. This CDR3 comprises 15 residues. The CDR3 nucleotides are TGTGCCAGCAGTTTATTCCCAGGGGGCACAGATACGCAGTATTTT. It is translated as CASSLFPGGTDTQYF.

This clonotype was seen repeatedly, ten times or more. The chain has TRBV29-1 and TRBJ2-6; D remains ambiguous. From germline, CDR1 is SQVTM and CDR2 ANQGSEA. The V gene lost 7 bases and the J gene lost 0 bases, with 7 bases spanning the gap. The CDR3 runs 13 residues. This chain's CDR3 is CSAGNSGANVLTF. As DNA, the CDR3 is TGCAGCGCTGGAAACTCTGGGGCCAACGTCCTGACTTTC.

This clonotype appeared many times. The V call is TRBV12-3 or TRBV12-4, the J call TRBJ2-3; D unclear. CDR3 length: 17 amino acids. V lost 2 bases and J lost 2, with 17 bases in between. DNA of the CDR3: TGTGCCAGCAGTTTAAGCCTCCCCTGGCGAGACACAGATACGCAGTATTTT. This gives the protein CASSLSLPWRDTDTQYF.

The genes are TRBV29-1 and TRBJ2-3, with unresolved D. CDR1 is SQVTM and CDR2 is ANQGSEA in the germline V gene. The CDR3 is 11 residues long. The V and J ends lost 3 bases and 4 bases respectively, with 5 bases between them. DNA for the CDR3: TGCAGCGTTGACGAGGCAGATACGCAGTATTTT. This codes for CSVDEADTQYF.

Details on this clonotype: A much larger clone lies one base from this, so it may be a read error. This rearrangement joins TRBV7-2 to TRBJ2-7, with D unclear. V dropped 1 base and J dropped 2 bases, with 6 bases sitting between them. CDR1 and CDR2 from the germline V gene are SGHTA and FQGNSA. CDR3 size: 13 residues. In DNA form, the CDR3 reads TGTGCCAGCAGCTTAGTCAGAGCCTACGAGCAGTACTTC. Translation: CASSLVRAYEQYF.

This clonotype has just a few counts. The chain joins TRBV12-3 or TRBV12-4 to TRBJ1-2; TRBD1 is a possible D gene (5 bases). V was pared by 1 base and J by 0 bases, with 9 bases between. The CDR3 totals 15 residues. CDR3 loop: CASSLGGAANYGYTF. CDR3 DNA: TGTGCCAGCAGTTTAGGAGGGGCCGCTAACTATGGCTACACCTTC.

Ten or more counts support this clonotype. The J gene is TRBJ2-5, the V gene TRBV28; possible D gene TRBD2, 5 bases. The CDR3 is 14 amino acids. The germline gives CDR1 MDHEN, CDR2 SYDVKM. V lost 3 bases and J lost 1, with 9 bases in between. DNA for the CDR3: TGTGCCAGCAGTTTCTACGGACTCCAAGAGACCCAGTACTTC. It codes for CASSFYGLQETQYF.

This clonotype was recorded many times. This sequence joins TRBV28 and TRBJ2-7, with D tentatively TRBD2 (6 bases). The germline V gene encodes CDR1 MDHEN and CDR2 SYDVKM. The CDR3 is made up of 14 amino acids. V lost 3 bases and J lost 0, with 9 bases in between. For the CDR3, the DNA is TGTGCCAGCAGTTTCCCGGGACTCTCCTACGAGCAGTACTTC. Translating it yields CASSFPGLSYEQYF.